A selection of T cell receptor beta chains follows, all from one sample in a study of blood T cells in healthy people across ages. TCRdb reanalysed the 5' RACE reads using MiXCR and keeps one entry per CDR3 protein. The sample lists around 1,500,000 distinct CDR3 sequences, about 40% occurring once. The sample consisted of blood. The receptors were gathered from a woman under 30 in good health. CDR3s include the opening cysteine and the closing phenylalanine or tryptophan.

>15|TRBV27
CASSSAGGRADTQYF
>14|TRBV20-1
CSASAPGTKYGYTF
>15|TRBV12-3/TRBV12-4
CASSRYGAGTDAQYF
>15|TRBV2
CASIPEAGGPDTQYF
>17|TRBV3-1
CASSPWTSGTSSYEQYF
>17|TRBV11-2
CASSFPVLGGHYNEQFF
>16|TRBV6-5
CASSYRKTSVGSPLHF
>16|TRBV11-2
CASSPIAGPSYNEQFF
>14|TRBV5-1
CASTPLVGGDTQYF
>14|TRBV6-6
CASSYSIGTYGYTF
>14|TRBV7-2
CASSPRTSGKTQYF
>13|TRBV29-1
CSVGTGRNTEAFF
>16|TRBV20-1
CSAPQRGVENTGELFF
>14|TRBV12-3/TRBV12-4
CASSPTSGLGKQYF
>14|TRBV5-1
CASSLEQGTGEQYF
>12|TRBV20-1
CSAPLYQETQYF
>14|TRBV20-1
CSARVSGRHYEQYF
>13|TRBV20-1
CSALQDPNTEAFF
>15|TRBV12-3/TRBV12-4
CASRILAGSSYEQYF
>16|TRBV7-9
CASSHYSSSQSLEQYF
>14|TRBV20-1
CSAGAPGRLNEQFF
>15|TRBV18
CASSPSTGHTYEQYF
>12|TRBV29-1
CLGGRGWDEQFF
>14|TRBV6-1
CASGLAGGIDTQYF
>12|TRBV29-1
CSVRQVNQPQHF
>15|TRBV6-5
CASSYRNSGANVLTF
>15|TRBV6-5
CASSSKQGTVYEQYF
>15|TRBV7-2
CASSLGASWKYEQYF
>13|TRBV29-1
CSVLIDRNNEQYF
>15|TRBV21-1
CACSMANRAEKKLFF
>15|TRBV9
CASSVLGESYNEQFF
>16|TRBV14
CASSQWTSGQTYEQYF
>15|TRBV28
CASTPSAGSNQPQHF
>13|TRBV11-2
CAGSRDRNTEAFF
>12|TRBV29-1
CSVEDEGNEQFF
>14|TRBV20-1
CSAPEGGAKYEQYF
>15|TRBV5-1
CASTPEAGVPYEQYF
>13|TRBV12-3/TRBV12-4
CASSRRTGEKLFF
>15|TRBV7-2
CASSLLLAVGNEQFF
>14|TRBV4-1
CASSPRMGSGTQYF
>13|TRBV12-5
CASGYGTGYEQYF
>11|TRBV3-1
CASSQGRKQFF
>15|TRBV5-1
CASSKTGVDTGELFF
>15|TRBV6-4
CASSEPGELVNEQFF
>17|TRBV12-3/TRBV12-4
CASSSTGLAGGKEAQYF
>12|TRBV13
CASSYKGWEAFF